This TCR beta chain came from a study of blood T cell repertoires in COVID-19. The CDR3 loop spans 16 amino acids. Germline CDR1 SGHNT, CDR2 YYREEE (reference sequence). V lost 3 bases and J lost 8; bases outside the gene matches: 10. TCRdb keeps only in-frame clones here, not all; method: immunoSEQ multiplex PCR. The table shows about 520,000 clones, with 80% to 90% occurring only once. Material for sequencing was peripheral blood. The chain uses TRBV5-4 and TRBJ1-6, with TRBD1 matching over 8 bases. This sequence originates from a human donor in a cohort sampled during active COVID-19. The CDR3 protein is CASSSGQGTTYSPLHF. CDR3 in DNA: TGTGCCAGCAGCTCCGGACAGGGCACTACTTATTCACCCCTCCACTTT. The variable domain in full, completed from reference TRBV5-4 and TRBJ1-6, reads ETGVTQSPTHLIKTRGQQVTLRCSSQSGHNTVSWYQQALGQGPQFIFQYYREEENGRGNFPPRFSGLQFPNYSSELNVNALELDDSALYLCASSSGQGTTYSPLHFGNGTRLTVT.